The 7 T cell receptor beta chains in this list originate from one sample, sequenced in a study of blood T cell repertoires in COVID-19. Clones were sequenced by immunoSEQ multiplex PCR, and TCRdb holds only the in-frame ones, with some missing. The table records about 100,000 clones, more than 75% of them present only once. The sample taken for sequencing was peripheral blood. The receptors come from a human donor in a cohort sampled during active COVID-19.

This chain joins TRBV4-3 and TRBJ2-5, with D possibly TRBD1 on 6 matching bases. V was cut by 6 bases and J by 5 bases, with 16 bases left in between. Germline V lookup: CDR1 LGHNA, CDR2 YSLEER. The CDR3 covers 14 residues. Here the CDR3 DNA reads TGCGCCAGCAGTCTCAGGGCAGGGGTGGAGACCCAGTACTTC. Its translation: CASSLRAGVETQYF.

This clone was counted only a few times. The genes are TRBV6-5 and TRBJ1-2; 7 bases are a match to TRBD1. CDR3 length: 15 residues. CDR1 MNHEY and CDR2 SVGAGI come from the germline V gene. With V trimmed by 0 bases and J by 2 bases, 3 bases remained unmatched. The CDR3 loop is CASSYSTQGNYGYTF. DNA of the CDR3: TGTGCCAGCAGTTACTCGACACAGGGGAACTATGGCTACACCTTC.

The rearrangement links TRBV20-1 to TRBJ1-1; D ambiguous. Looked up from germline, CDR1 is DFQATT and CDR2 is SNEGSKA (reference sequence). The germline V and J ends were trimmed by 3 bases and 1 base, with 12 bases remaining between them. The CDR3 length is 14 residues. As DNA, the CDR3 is TGCAGTGCTAGTTCGGGGTCCGGGAACACTGAAGCTTTCTTT. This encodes CSASSGSGNTEAFF.

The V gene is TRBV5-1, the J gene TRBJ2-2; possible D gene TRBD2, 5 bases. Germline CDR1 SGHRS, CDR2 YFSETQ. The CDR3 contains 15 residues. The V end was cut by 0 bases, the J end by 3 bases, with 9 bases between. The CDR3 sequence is CASSLEGGYTGELFF. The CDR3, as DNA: TGCGCCAGCAGCTTGGAGGGCGGGTACACCGGGGAGCTGTTTTTT.

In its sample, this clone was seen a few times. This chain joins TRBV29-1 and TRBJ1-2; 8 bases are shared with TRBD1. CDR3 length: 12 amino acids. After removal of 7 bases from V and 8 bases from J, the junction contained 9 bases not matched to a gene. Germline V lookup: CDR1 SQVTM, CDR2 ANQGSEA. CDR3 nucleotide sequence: TGCAGCGGTCCGGACAGGGCTGGCGGCTACACCTTC. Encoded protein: CSGPDRAGGYTF. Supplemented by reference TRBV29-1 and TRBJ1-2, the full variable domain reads SAVISQKPSRDICQRGTSLTIQCQVDSQVTMMFWYRQQPGQSLTLIATANQGSEATYESGFVIDKFPISRPNLTFSTLTVSNMSPEDSSIYLCSGPDRAGGYTFGSGTRLTVV.

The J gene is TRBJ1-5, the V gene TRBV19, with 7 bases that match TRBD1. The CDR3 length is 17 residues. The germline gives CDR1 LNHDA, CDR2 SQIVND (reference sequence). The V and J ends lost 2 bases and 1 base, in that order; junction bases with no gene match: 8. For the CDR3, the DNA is TGTGCCAGTAGTATAATGCCAGGGGGTTTAAGCAATCAGCCCCAGCATTTT. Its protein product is CASSIMPGGLSNQPQHF.

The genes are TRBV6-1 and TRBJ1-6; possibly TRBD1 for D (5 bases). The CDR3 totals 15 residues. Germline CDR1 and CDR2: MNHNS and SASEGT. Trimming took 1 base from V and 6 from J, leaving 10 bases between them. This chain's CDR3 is CASSEVRGSNSPLHF. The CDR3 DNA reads TGTGCCAGCAGTGAAGTAAGGGGATCTAATTCACCCCTCCACTTT.